The 30 T cell receptor beta chains below all came from one sample that was sequenced in a study of blood T cell repertoires in COVID-19. Clones were read by immunoSEQ multiplex PCR, and TCRdb kept only the in-frame ones, dropping some. This table has 210,000 or so clones, 87% appearing once. Sequenced input: peripheral blood. Source of these receptors: a man in his forties or fifties with active or convalescent COVID-19.

The rearrangement joins TRBV3-1 (or the pseudogene TRBV3-2) to TRBJ1-2; tentative D call: TRBD1 (5 bases). V was trimmed by 3 bases and J by 8 bases, leaving 19 bases between them. Germline values: CDR1 LGHDT, CDR2 YNNKEL (reference sequence). This CDR3 has 15 amino acids. The CDR3 DNA sequence: TGTGCCAGCAGCCACCGTGGGGCAGGATTTAAGGGCTACACCTTC. As protein: CASSHRGAGFKGYTF.

The chain has TRBV28 and TRBJ1-1; tentatively, D is TRBD1 (5 bases). This CDR3 contains 16 residues. Trimming pared 0 bases from V and 2 bases from J, leaving 13 bases between. CDR1 and CDR2 (germline): MDHEN, SYDVKM. The CDR3 DNA is TGTGCCAGCAGTTTATGGACCGGGGGTCGAAACACTGAAGCTTTCTTT. Its translation: CASSLWTGGRNTEAFF.

The V and J genes are TRBV19 and TRBJ1-3; D call uncertain. V lost 6 bases and J 4 bases, leaving 7 bases between the germline ends. This CDR3 contains 12 residues. CDR1 LNHDA and CDR2 SQIVND come from the germline V gene (reference sequence). The CDR3 loop is CASSLLGNTIYF. The CDR3 DNA sequence: TGTGCCAGTAGCCTGTTGGGAAACACCATATATTTT.

The chain is built from TRBV3-1 (or the pseudogene TRBV3-2) and TRBJ1-4; D not certain. CDR3 length: 18 residues. Trimming shortened V by 4 bases and J by 1 base, and 19 bases separated the two germline ends. Germline CDR1 and CDR2: LGHDT and YNNKEL (reference sequence). The CDR3 sequence is CASSLSRAGWITNEKLFF. CDR3 bases: TGTGCCAGCAGCCTGTCGAGGGCGGGGTGGATAACTAATGAAAAACTGTTTTTT.

Regarding this clone: The sample has other DNA sequences that encode this CDR3 too. The CDR3 reads CATSRGPGNNEKLFF. The CDR3 DNA sequence: TGTGCCACCAGCAGAGGCCCAGGGAACAATGAAAAACTGTTTTTT. The chain is built from TRBV15 and TRBJ1-4, with a tentative D call TRBD1 (5 bases). Germline V gene lookup returns CDR1 LNHNV and CDR2 YYDKDF (reference sequence). Trimming took off 1 base at V and 5 bases at J, with 11 bases between the two ends. The CDR3 runs 15 residues.

The rearrangement uses TRBV6-6 and TRBJ1-1; 7 bases align to TRBD1. The CDR3 length is 16 residues. CDR1 is MNHNY, CDR2 SVGAGI, per germline (reference sequence). The V and J ends lost 2 bases and 5 bases, in that order; junction bases with no gene match: 11. The DNA for the CDR3 is TGTGCCAGCAGTTACCCCCGACAGGGCGCAGGTACTGAAGCTTTCTTT. Its translation: CASSYPRQGAGTEAFF.

In this sample, this clone turned up once. This chain links TRBV27 with TRBJ2-1; possible D gene TRBD2, 6 bases. V lost 2 bases and J lost 6, with 11 bases in between. This CDR3 comprises 14 residues. Per germline, CDR1 MNHEY and CDR2 SMNVEV (reference sequence). CDR3 protein: CASSLLGLSNEQFF. Written as DNA, the CDR3 is TGTGCCAGCAGTTTACTAGGACTAAGCAATGAGCAGTTCTTC.

The chain uses TRBV5-1 and TRBJ2-1, with 9 bases matching TRBD2. V was clipped by 2 bases and J by 4 bases; unmatched bases: 10. The CDR3 runs to 17 residues. Germline V gene data show CDR1 as SGHRS and CDR2 as YFSETQ. CDR3 sequence: CASSLLGGRADYNEQFF. DNA of the CDR3: TGCGCCAGCAGCTTATTAGGCGGGAGGGCCGATTACAATGAGCAGTTCTTC.

The V call is TRBV5-5, the J call TRBJ1-3; D is uncertain. Per the germline V gene, CDR1 is SGHKS and CDR2 is YYEKEE (reference sequence). The CDR3 consists of 14 residues. Trimming removed 0 bases at V and 4 bases at J, with 8 bases between. The CDR3 coding sequence is TGTGCCAGCAGCTTGGGCGGGATAGGAAACACCATATATTTT. It specifies CASSLGGIGNTIYF.

This clone came up a few times. V gene TRBV5-1 combines with J gene TRBJ1-4, with TRBD1 matching over 8 bases. Germline V lookup: CDR1 SGHRS, CDR2 YFSETQ. The CDR3 is 15 residues long. V trimming: 2 bases; J trimming: 8 bases; junction bases outside the gene matches: 8. The CDR3 DNA follows: TGCGCCAGCAGCTTCTGGACAGGGTCGGCCGAAAAACTGTTTTTT. Translated, it gives CASSFWTGSAEKLFF.

The gene calls are TRBV29-1 and TRBJ1-2; 8 positions match TRBD1. Unmatched junction bases numbered 2, after V lost 2 bases and J lost 6 bases. CDR1 is SQVTM, CDR2 ANQGSEA, per germline. CDR3 length equals 12 residues. This CDR3 reads CSVERTGNGYTF. The CDR3 nucleotides are TGCAGCGTTGAAAGGACAGGGAATGGCTACACCTTC. Full variable domain (outside the CDR3, taken from reference TRBV29-1 and TRBJ1-2): SAVISQKPSRDICQRGTSLTIQCQVDSQVTMMFWYRQQPGQSLTLIATANQGSEATYESGFVIDKFPISRPNLTFSTLTVSNMSPEDSSIYLCSVERTGNGYTFGSGTRLTVV.

The CDR3: CASSESPGVDGYTF. The CDR3 DNA reads TGTGCCAGCAGTGAATCCCCCGGGGTCGATGGCTACACCTTC. The chain has TRBV25-1 and TRBJ1-2, with D unclear. Trimming left V 1 base short and J 6 bases short, with 12 bases between. The CDR3 length is 14 residues. The V gene's germline CDR1 is MGHDK and CDR2 SYGVNS.

As concerns this clone: The same CDR3 is also encoded by other DNA sequences in this sample. The chain links TRBV11-2 to TRBJ2-1; 11 nucleotides align to TRBD2. This CDR3 is 16 amino acids long. Trimming cost V 5 bases and J 7 bases; bases outside gene matches: 10. Per germline, CDR1 SGHAT and CDR2 FQNNGV. CDR3 sequence reads: CASSPRTSGWGNEQFF. The CDR3, as DNA: TGTGCCAGCAGCCCTCGGACTAGCGGGTGGGGGAATGAGCAGTTCTTC.

The chain employs TRBV24-1 and TRBJ1-2; 9 bases fit TRBD1. J gave up 4 bases and V 4 bases, and 6 bases lay outside the gene matches. The CDR3 is 15 amino acids. In germline, CDR1 is KGHDR, CDR2 SFDVKD. The CDR3 nucleotides are TGTGCCACCAGTGACCGGGACAGGGAAGGCTATGGCTACACCTTC. Protein sequence: CATSDRDREGYGYTF.

V gene TRBV19 combines with J gene TRBJ1-4; 11 bases line up with TRBD1. This CDR3 is built from 16 residues. In germline, CDR1 is LNHDA, CDR2 SQIVND (reference sequence). V dropped 7 bases and J dropped 7; count of bases not matched to a gene: 11. The CDR3 here is CASKPLPGQGVEKLFF. The CDR3 coding sequence is TGTGCCAGTAAGCCCCTTCCGGGACAGGGGGTTGAAAAACTGTTTTTT.

This chain links TRBV18 with TRBJ2-7; 8 positions match TRBD1. The V and J ends lost 2 bases and 2 bases, in that order; junction bases with no gene match: 14. Germline values: CDR1 KGHSH, CDR2 LQKENI. This CDR3 comprises 18 residues. The CDR3 region has the DNA TGTGCCAGCTCACCATCGTTAAATCCACAGGGGGATCCCTACGAGCAGTACTTC. Its protein is CASSPSLNPQGDPYEQYF.

V and J are TRBV10-3 and TRBJ2-2, with D possibly TRBD1 on 5 matching bases. Between the trimmed V and J ends, which lost 2 bases and 9 bases, there was a span of 19 bases. CDR3 length: 16 residues. The germline gives CDR1 ENHRY, CDR2 SYGVKD. DNA for the CDR3: TGTGCCATCAGTGAGGGTCAGGGTACGTCCGGAAGGGAGCTGTTTTTT. This translates into CAISEGQGTSGRELFF.

This clone was observed a few times. The rearrangement links TRBV2 to TRBJ1-6, with D perhaps matching TRBD1 (5 bases). The CDR3 loop spans 14 amino acids. CDR1 and CDR2 (germline): SNHLY, FYNNEI. V lost 7 bases and J lost 9, with 16 bases in between. The CDR3 region has the DNA TGTGCCAGCACTTCGGCTTGGGGGGTTTCACCCCTCCACTTT. This encodes CASTSAWGVSPLHF.

This clone was recorded a few times. At the DNA level, this CDR3 is encoded by other sequences in the same sample as well. The V gene is TRBV9, the J gene TRBJ2-7; 10 nucleotides line up with TRBD2. The V and J ends lost 0 bases and 1 base, in that order; junction bases with no gene match: 4. This CDR3 has 16 residues. Germline V gene data show CDR1 as SGDLS and CDR2 as YYNGEE. CDR3 sequence (DNA): TGTGCCAGCAGCGTAGAGGCTAGCGGGAGTTCCTACGAGCAGTACTTC. This sequence encodes CASSVEASGSSYEQYF. The full variable domain, its missing parts supplied by reference TRBV9 and TRBJ2-7, is DSGVTQTPKHLITATGQRVTLRCSPRSGDLSVYWYQQSLDQGLQFLIQYYNGEERAKGNILERFSAQQFPDLHSELNLSSLELGDSALYFCASSVEASGSSYEQYFGPGTRLTVT.

J is TRBJ2-5 and V is TRBV5-6; the D gene is possibly TRBD1 (6 bases). The CDR3 loop spans 16 amino acids. Trimming left V 2 bases short and J 0 bases short, with 14 bases between. Germline V lookup: CDR1 SGHDT, CDR2 YYEEEE. CDR3 DNA: TGTGCCAGCAGCTTAAAGGGGGTGTACGACCAAGAGACCCAGTACTTC. This gives the protein CASSLKGVYDQETQYF.

The gene calls are TRBV6-6 and TRBJ1-1; D is undetermined. The germline V gene has CDR1 MNHNY and CDR2 SVGAGI (reference sequence). The CDR3 has 13 amino acids. The germline V and J ends were trimmed by 9 bases and 0 bases, with 11 bases remaining between them. CDR3 residues: CASGLDLNTEAFF. The DNA for the CDR3 is TGTGCCAGTGGGCTGGATTTGAACACTGAAGCTTTCTTT.

The chain uses TRBV6-5 and TRBJ1-1, with 10 bases that match TRBD1. The germline gives CDR1 MNHEY, CDR2 SVGAGI. Trimming cost V 5 bases and J 5 bases; bases outside gene matches: 5. The CDR3 consists of 14 residues. This chain's CDR3 is CASSTDRGGTEAFF. CDR3 bases: TGTGCCAGCAGTACGGACAGGGGGGGTACTGAAGCTTTCTTT.

Note on this clone: Sequence at one end of the junction differs from germline and may be a read error. The same CDR3 arises from other DNA sequences in this sample as well. The J gene is TRBJ2-7, the V gene TRBV27, with D possibly being TRBD1 (6 bases). Germline V gene lookup returns CDR1 MNHEY and CDR2 SMNVEV (reference sequence). The CDR3 runs 13 residues. The CDR3 DNA reads TGTGCCAGCAGCAACGCGAGGACAGAACGGCGGTCCTTC. Translated: CASSNARTERRSF.

V gene TRBV7-9 combines with J gene TRBJ2-4; 8 bases are a match to TRBD2. Germline-derived CDR1 and CDR2 are SEHNR and FQNEAQ (reference sequence). Germline trimming cut 4 bases from V and 4 bases from J; bases unmatched to any gene: 15. The CDR3 covers 18 residues. CDR3 in DNA: TGTGCCAGCAGCTCCAACCTCGGGGGGGCCCTTCCTAAAAACATTCAGTACTTC. Amino acids: CASSSNLGGALPKNIQYF.

The chain uses TRBV5-4 and TRBJ2-3; D might be TRBD1 (5 bases). V lost 4 bases, J lost 0 bases, and 12 bases lay in between. Per the germline V gene, CDR1 is SGHNT and CDR2 is YYREEE (reference sequence). CDR3 length: 15 residues. Written as DNA, the CDR3 is TGTGCCAGCAGCCTGGGGCCGACTAGCACAGATACGCAGTATTTT. Its protein is CASSLGPTSTDTQYF.

This clone was seen only once. The CDR3 reads CATSDFPFSYEQYF. The CDR3 bases are TGTGCCACCAGTGATTTTCCCTTCTCCTACGAGCAGTACTTC. This chain uses TRBV24-1 with TRBJ2-7; D ambiguous. The germline gives CDR1 KGHDR, CDR2 SFDVKD. CDR3 size: 14 residues. Between the trimmed V and J ends, which lost 1 base and 0 bases, there was a span of 6 bases.

The chain carries TRBV10-3 and TRBJ2-7, with 8 bases lining up with TRBD1. The CDR3 consists of 12 residues. Germline V gene sequence: CDR1 ENHRY, CDR2 SYGVKD. V lost 11 bases to trimming and J lost 2 bases; unmatched junction nucleotides: 5. This CDR3 reads CAAGGYTYEQYF. The DNA for the CDR3 is TGTGCCGCAGGGGGCTACACCTACGAGCAGTACTTC.

The chain employs TRBV19 and TRBJ1-1; the D is unclear. The CDR3 contains 15 residues. V lost 5 bases to trimming and J lost 3 bases, with 16 bases between them. Germline V gene lookup returns CDR1 LNHDA and CDR2 SQIVND (reference sequence). The CDR3 DNA is TGTGCCAGTAGTCTACACCCCTCAGCGGACACTGAAGCTTTCTTT. This gives the protein CASSLHPSADTEAFF. Based on the CDR3 plus reference TRBV19 and TRBJ1-1, the full variable domain is DGGITQSPKYLFRKEGQNVTLSCEQNLNHDAMYWYRQDPGQGLRLIYYSQIVNDFQKGDIAEGYSVSREKKESFPLTVTSAQKNPTAFYLCASSLHPSADTEAFFGQGTRLTVV.

The rearrangement joins TRBV11-2 to TRBJ2-7; TRBD1 aligns across 9 bases. CDR3 length: 14 amino acids. Germline V gene lookup returns CDR1 SGHAT and CDR2 FQNNGV. V was pared by 5 bases and J by 7 bases, with 9 bases of the junction left unmatched. CDR3 region: CASSGIQGAGEQYF. CDR3 nucleotides: TGTGCCAGCAGCGGGATACAGGGGGCTGGGGAGCAGTACTTC.

This chain uses TRBV29-1 with TRBJ1-2; D is ambiguous. The CDR3 contains 13 residues. V dropped 4 bases and J dropped 3 bases, with 12 bases sitting between them. Germline assignment: CDR1 SQVTM and CDR2 ANQGSEA. For the CDR3, the DNA is TGCAGCGTTGTGCCTGAGAAGCACTATGGCTACACCTTC. Residues: CSVVPEKHYGYTF. The full variable domain, with the rest looked up from reference TRBV29-1 and TRBJ1-2, is SAVISQKPSRDICQRGTSLTIQCQVDSQVTMMFWYRQQPGQSLTLIATANQGSEATYESGFVIDKFPISRPNLTFSTLTVSNMSPEDSSIYLCSVVPEKHYGYTFGSGTRLTVV.